This T cell receptor beta chain was found in a study of identical twins. V lost 4 bases, J lost 1 base, and 13 bases stayed unmatched. The CDR3 contains 16 residues. Germline lookup yields CDR1 SQVTM and CDR2 ANQGSEA. TCRdb used MiXCR to reprocess the 5' RACE reads, holding one entry per CDR3 protein. The repertoire holds some 570,000 distinct CDR3 sequences, with approximately 20% as singletons. In addition, the sample was reused for a study of yellow fever vaccine responses in identical twins. From that second work: Twins reportedly had a vaccine T cell response that seemed partly convergent, partly personalized.

Source material: CD4+ T cells sorted from blood. The chain couples TRBV29-1 to TRBJ2-7; 7 bases agree with TRBD1. The sequence was obtained from a woman aged 18-29 years in good health. CDR3 loop: CSVGLPGRTGSYEQYF. The CDR3 nucleotides read TGCAGCGTTGGGCTCCCCGGCCGGACAGGTTCCTACGAGCAGTACTTC.